This T cell receptor beta chain came from a study of shared clonotypes between healthy human individuals. Germline trimming cut 4 bases from V and 7 bases from J; bases unmatched to any gene: 12. The CDR3 covers 16 residues. Germline loops: CDR1 SGHRS, CDR2 YFSETQ. General study findings and limits: Generation of non-shared clonotypes was less probable than generation of clonotypes shared by all four donors.

Regarding this clone: The antigen is unknown.

Here immunoSEQ multiplex PCR was the method, and the copy in TCRdb shows in-frame clones only, minus some. The profile shows about 2.2 million clones, under 95% of them singletons. Positively selected for CCR7, the CD45RO-negative cells used as naive CD8 cells excluded terminally differentiated effector memory CD45RA+ cells. Specimen: naive CD8+ T cells from PBMCs. The sequence came from a young man in good health. Some clones in this sample may be carry-over from other donors' samples. The V call is TRBV5-1, the J call TRBJ2-1, with 9 bases aligning to TRBD2. The CDR3 DNA reads TGCGCCAGCAGCCCAGAAGCGGGAGGCCCCCTGAATGAGCAGTTCTTC. Encoded protein: CASSPEAGGPLNEQFF.